This entry lists 20 T cell receptor beta chains sequenced from one sample in a study of CD8+ T cells in alopecia areata. This sample's treatment: oral pan-JAK inhibitor, 5-10 mg twice daily. Reverse transcribed after extraction, RNA yielded cDNA as the sequencing template. TCRdb keeps only in-frame clones here, not all; method: immunoSEQ multiplex PCR. The sample yields over 90,000 clones, approximately 84% seen once. The starting material was CD8+ T cells sorted from blood, obtained at approximately week 30, from a patient treated with tofacitinib. The receptors shown here come from a human donor with alopecia areata.

This clone was detected only a few times. The chain joins TRBV7-9 to TRBJ2-1, with D tentatively TRBD1 or TRBD2 (5 bases each). Trimming left V 8 bases short and J 4 bases short, with 9 bases between. Germline CDR1 reads SEHNR; CDR2 reads FQNEAQ (reference sequence). The CDR3 covers 12 residues. CDR3 protein: CASGDQYNEQFF. As DNA, the CDR3 is TGTGCCAGCGGGGACCAATACAATGAGCAGTTCTTC.

CDR3 region: CASSPLQYTGELFF. CDR3 nucleotide sequence: TGTGCCAGCAGTCCCCTTCAGTACACCGGGGAGCTGTTTTTT. V and J are TRBV27 and TRBJ2-2; D is unresolved. The V gene's germline CDR1 is MNHEY and CDR2 SMNVEV (reference sequence). The CDR3 is 14 residues long. V was trimmed by 5 bases and J by 3 bases, leaving 10 bases between them.

This clone was found a few times. The V gene is TRBV7-6, the J gene TRBJ2-3; TRBD2 matches 7 bases. The ends lost 5 bases at V and 6 bases at J; junction bases unmatched: 5. CDR3 length equals 13 residues. Per the germline V gene, CDR1 is SGHVS and CDR2 is FNYEAQ. The CDR3 DNA reads as TGTGCCAGCAGCCGACTAGCAGCTGATACGCAGTATTTT. It translates to CASSRLAADTQYF.

The table lists this clone with a few counts. This sequence joins TRBV5-1 and TRBJ2-7, with unresolved D. The CDR3 spans 13 residues. The germline V gene has CDR1 SGHRS and CDR2 YFSETQ. V was clipped by 1 base and J by 2 bases, with 7 bases between them. CDR3 amino acids: CASSLNRPYEQYF. CDR3 coding DNA: TGCGCCAGCAGCTTGAACAGACCCTACGAGCAGTACTTC.

The genes are TRBV7-6 and TRBJ2-7; TRBD2 matches 9 bases. V was clipped by 5 bases and J by 4 bases; unmatched bases: 12. The germline gives CDR1 SGHVS, CDR2 FNYEAQ. CDR3 size: 16 residues. The DNA of the CDR3 is TGTGCCAGCAGCCAACCGCTTCTAGCGGGGATTTACGAGCAGTACTTC. Translation: CASSQPLLAGIYEQYF.

The V call is TRBV27, the J call TRBJ2-4; 7 bases are a match to TRBD1. Looked up from germline, CDR1 is MNHEY and CDR2 is SMNVEV (reference sequence). J was trimmed by 6 bases and V by 6 bases; bases with no gene match: 8. The CDR3 is 14 residues long. The chain's CDR3 is CASRVQGILNIQYF. The DNA for the CDR3 is TGTGCCAGCAGAGTACAGGGGATTCTAAACATTCAGTACTTC.

The V and J genes are TRBV14 and TRBJ2-1; D tentatively fits TRBD1 or TRBD2 (5 bases each). This CDR3 spans 16 amino acids. Germline V CDR1 and CDR2: SGHDN, FVKESK. With 3 bases removed from V and 5 bases from J, the gap between germline ends came to 17 bases. In DNA form, the CDR3 reads TGTGCCAGCAGCCACAGAGTGGGGACCCATGACAATGAGCAGTTCTTC. This gives the protein CASSHRVGTHDNEQFF.

The chain joins TRBV15 to TRBJ2-3, with D possibly TRBD1 on 9 matching bases. CDR1 is LNHNV, CDR2 YYDKDF, per germline (reference sequence). V lost 5 bases and J 3 bases, leaving 18 bases between the germline ends. CDR3 size: 16 residues. The CDR3 coding sequence is TGTGCCACCAGCGGTAGCGGGACAGGGTGGACAGATACGCAGTATTTT. It codes for CATSGSGTGWTDTQYF.

This sequence joins TRBV29-1 and TRBJ1-1, with 12 bases matching TRBD1. The V and J ends lost 6 bases and 4 bases, in that order; junction bases with no gene match: 6. This CDR3 region has 14 residues. Germline CDR1 is SQVTM and CDR2 is ANQGSEA. CDR3 coding DNA: TGCAGCGTAACGGGACAGGGGGCGGCCACTGAAGCTTTCTTT. This sequence encodes CSVTGQGAATEAFF. The full variable domain, rest sourced from reference TRBV29-1 and TRBJ1-1, is SAVISQKPSRDICQRGTSLTIQCQVDSQVTMMFWYRQQPGQSLTLIATANQGSEATYESGFVIDKFPISRPNLTFSTLTVSNMSPEDSSIYLCSVTGQGAATEAFFGQGTRLTVV.

This rearrangement joins TRBV30 to TRBJ2-1, with unresolved D. CDR3 length: 14 residues. Trimming left V 0 bases short and J 0 bases short, with 6 bases between. Germline CDR1 GTSNPN, CDR2 SVGIG (reference sequence). Here the CDR3 reads CAWSVMDSYNEQFF. The CDR3 DNA reads TGTGCCTGGAGTGTCATGGACTCCTACAATGAGCAGTTCTTC.

The CDR3 DNA follows: TGTGCCAGCAGGTCGGGGGTCGGGACTTTCGTCTACGAGCAGTACTTC. The encoded protein is CASRSGVGTFVYEQYF. The chain combines TRBV5-8 with TRBJ2-7, with D maybe TRBD2 (6 bases). V lost 5 bases, J lost 3 bases, and 21 bases lay in between. This CDR3 is 16 amino acids long. Per the germline V gene, CDR1 is SGHTS and CDR2 is YDEGEE.

This sequence joins TRBV27 and TRBJ2-7, with TRBD1 matching over 7 bases. Germline V gene data show CDR1 as MNHEY and CDR2 as SMNVEV (reference sequence). J lost 7 bases, V lost 5 bases, and 11 bases had no gene match. The CDR3 extends over 14 amino acids. This CDR3 reads CASSPGKGAREQYF. CDR3 sequence (DNA): TGTGCCAGCAGTCCCGGGAAGGGGGCTCGAGAGCAGTACTTC.

This clone was seen a single time. Compared with germline, one end of the junction differs, possibly owing to a read error. The chain joins TRBV29-1 to TRBJ2-7, with D hard to call. The CDR3 spans 11 residues. The germline gives CDR1 SQVTM, CDR2 ANQGSEA. CDR3 DNA sequence: TGCAGCGCTGAAACCGGCTACGAGCAGTACTTC. Protein sequence: CSAETGYEQYF.

The chain uses TRBV9 and TRBJ2-2; no clear D. Germline CDR1 reads SGDLS; CDR2 reads YYNGEE. The CDR3 spans 14 residues. The V end was cut by 3 bases, the J end by 7 bases, with 13 bases between. The CDR3, as DNA: TGTGCCAGCAGCGCACCACTGGCGAACGGGGAGCTGTTTTTT. Its translation is CASSAPLANGELFF. The whole variable domain, filled in from reference TRBV9 and TRBJ2-2, reads DSGVTQTPKHLITATGQRVTLRCSPRSGDLSVYWYQQSLDQGLQFLIQYYNGEERAKGNILERFSAQQFPDLHSELNLSSLELGDSALYFCASSAPLANGELFFGEGSRLTVL.

The gene calls are TRBV9 and TRBJ1-1, with D tentatively TRBD1 (5 bases). Trimming left V 4 bases short and J 1 base short, with 11 bases between. CDR3 length: 14 residues. Germline loops: CDR1 SGDLS, CDR2 YYNGEE. CDR3 nucleotides: TGTGCCAGCAGCTCATCCACAGGGAACACTGAAGCTTTCTTT. Translation: CASSSSTGNTEAFF.

The V gene is TRBV9, the J gene TRBJ2-3, with 10 bases lining up with TRBD2. With V trimmed by 5 bases and J by 4 bases, 13 bases remained unmatched. Germline V lookup: CDR1 SGDLS, CDR2 YYNGEE. This CDR3 has 17 amino acids. The DNA of the CDR3 is TGTGCCAGCAGTGTTTCCCTAGCGGGGGACCTTTCAGATACGCAGTATTTT. Protein product: CASSVSLAGDLSDTQYF.

The genes are TRBV5-1 and TRBJ2-5, with D tentatively TRBD2 (7 bases). Germline loops: CDR1 SGHRS, CDR2 YFSETQ. The CDR3 is made up of 15 amino acids. V was shortened by 4 bases and J by 0 bases, with 13 bases between the two germline ends. Here the CDR3 reads CASSTGTIDQETQYF. CDR3 in DNA: TGCGCCAGCAGCACAGGGACTATCGACCAAGAGACCCAGTACTTC. The variable domain in full, completed from reference TRBV5-1 and TRBJ2-5, reads KAGVTQTPRYLIKTRGQQVTLSCSPISGHRSVSWYQQTPGQGLQFLFEYFSETQRNKGNFPGRFSGRQFSNSRSEMNVSTLELGDSALYLCASSTGTIDQETQYFGPGTRLLVL.

The V and J genes are TRBV27 and TRBJ2-1; the match to TRBD2 covers 13 bases. With 0 bases clipped from V and 8 bases from J, the junction kept 10 bases outside the gene matches. The CDR3 contains 18 residues. Germline loops: CDR1 MNHEY, CDR2 SMNVEV (reference sequence). CDR3 in DNA: TGTGCCAGCAGTTTATCGGGGCGTGGACTAGCGGGAGTCCATGAGCAGTTCTTC. The encoded protein is CASSLSGRGLAGVHEQFF.

The chain combines TRBV5-4 with TRBJ2-7, with D maybe TRBD2 (6 bases). The CDR3 totals 15 residues. The germline V gene has CDR1 SGHNT and CDR2 YYREEE (reference sequence). V shed 3 bases and J shed 3 bases, with 16 bases lying between them. This CDR3 is CASSSTGTGDYEQYF. The DNA of the CDR3 is TGTGCCAGCAGCTCGACCGGGACGGGGGACTACGAGCAGTACTTC.

This rearrangement joins TRBV9 to TRBJ2-2; no definite D call. This CDR3 contains 13 residues. V was clipped by 0 bases and J by 7 bases, with 7 bases between them. Germline-derived CDR1 and CDR2 are SGDLS and YYNGEE. The CDR3 protein is CASSVARSGELFF. The CDR3 DNA reads TGTGCCAGCAGCGTAGCTCGGAGCGGGGAGCTGTTTTTT.